This TCR beta chain derives from a study of blood T cell repertoires in COVID-19. The overall study: From the United States, Italy and Spain came samples of acute and convalescent COVID-19. T cells, B-cell-depleted T cells, or PBMCs provided the cDNA or gDNA that served as material.

CDR3 size: 12 residues. Germline V gene data show CDR1 as SEHNR and CDR2 as FQNEAQ (reference sequence). V was clipped by 5 bases and J by 8 bases, with 12 bases between them. The authors' processing: For nucleated cells, counts were estimated from reference gene primer amplification. Assay used: immunoSEQ multiplex PCR; TCRdb lists only in-frame clones, some missing. V and J calls and clone size are those listed in that table; D and trimming were worked out from the DNA. The data show more than 200,000 clones, around 80% seen once. This TCR derives from a woman aged 45 to 65 with acute or convalescent COVID-19. Sequencing was done on a sample of peripheral blood. V usage is TRBV7-9 and J usage is TRBJ1-2; D is possibly TRBD1 (5 bases). This CDR3 reads CASSLKTEGYTF. The CDR3 DNA follows: TGTGCCAGCAGCCTTAAGACAGAGGGCTACACCTTC.